This TCR beta chain was found in a study of PD-1 blockade in classical Hodgkin lymphoma. For the study at large: Administration of nivolumab to patients was at 3 mg/kg intravenously every 2 weeks.

The germline gives CDR1 SGDLS, CDR2 YYNGEE. V lost 1 base and J lost 0, with 14 bases in between. This CDR3 has 16 residues. Overall study results and limits: Newly diagnosed and completely responding patients shared comparable baseline diversity. The study reported lower baseline TCR diversity in newly diagnosed patients than in healthy donors.

TCRdb's table, derived via immunoSEQ multiplex PCR, lists solely in-frame clones and lacks some. The table includes over 20,000 clones, more than 80% detected once. Time point indicated: cycle 4 day 1 (C4D1), after 6 weeks of nivolumab. There was relapse after autologous stem cell transplantation in every patient, and there was variation in brentuximab vedotin exposure. This clone appeared a single time. As yet, its antigen is unknown. This TCR derives from a human donor with classical Hodgkin lymphoma. Sequences were derived from peripheral blood mononuclear cells (PBMCs), sampled before the fourth cycle of nivolumab. This chain connects TRBV9 to TRBJ2-7; possibly TRBD2 for D (6 bases). The CDR3 loop is CASSVTHSGLSYEQYF. CDR3 coding DNA: TGTGCCAGCAGCGTAACCCACAGCGGGCTCTCCTACGAGCAGTACTTC.